The entry below describes one T cell receptor beta chain. V gave up 5 bases and J gave up 6 bases; unmatched junction bases: 12. Per the germline V gene, CDR1 is SGHVS and CDR2 is FQNEAQ. The CDR3 sequence is 17 residues long. The entry originates in a study of patients and donors after allogeneic stem cell transplantation. TCRdb re-analysed the RT-PCR reads in MiXCR, keeping a single row per CDR3 protein. The sample consists of about 110,000 distinct CDR3 sequences, 35% to 45% of them appearing once. Source material: blood, either unsorted or a sorted T cell fraction (not recorded which). This clonotype was obtained from a human donor who was either an allogeneic HSCT recipient or a stem cell or donor lymphocyte infusion donor (not recorded which). It is not recorded whose cells these are; they may come from a transplant donor. The chain employs TRBV7-8 and TRBJ2-3; 12 bases fit TRBD2. The CDR3 DNA follows: TGTGCCAGCAGCCCTTGGCTAGCGGGAGGGGTAAGGGATACGCAGTATTTT. Protein: CASSPWLAGGVRDTQYF. Full variable domain (outside the CDR3, taken from reference TRBV7-8 and TRBJ2-3): GAGVSQSPRYKVAKRGQDVALRCDPISGHVSLFWYQQALGQGPEFLTYFQNEAQLDKSGLPSDRFFAERPEGSVSTLKIQRTQQEDSAVYLCASSPWLAGGVRDTQYFGPGTRLTVL.